Below, one T cell receptor beta chain is given with its context. Its antigen is as yet unknown. This entry is derived from a study of T cell responses to AZD1222 COVID-19 vaccine. Here immunoSEQ multiplex PCR was the method, and the copy in TCRdb shows in-frame clones only, minus some. Of 90,000 to 120,000 clones listed, about 85% are singletons. Study-wide findings and caveats: Repertoire samples came only from after the peak T cell response.

Germline V lookup: CDR1 MNHEY, CDR2 SMNVEV (reference sequence). This CDR3 is built from 11 residues. Trimming took off 6 bases at V and 3 bases at J, with 6 bases between the two ends. Sequenced material: peripheral blood, taken 28 days after the second AZD1222 dose. The chain is built from TRBV27 and TRBJ2-7; D unclear. The clonotype originates from an adult who received the AZD1222 COVID-19 vaccine. CDR3 protein: CASRSYYEQYF. CDR3 sequence (DNA): TGTGCCAGCAGATCTTACTACGAGCAGTACTTC.